This T cell receptor (beta chain) was sequenced in a study of T cell repertoires in cytomegalovirus infection. Overall study: Carrying CMV and the relevant HLA type showed in public TCR beta signatures. Study-wide results and caveats: The ex vivo response showed dominance by HLA-C-restricted CMV-specific TCR beta clonotypes. Carriers of CMV and the relevant HLA type were discriminated by public TCR beta frequency.

This CDR3 is built from 13 residues. Germline V gives CDR1 SGHVS, CDR2 FNYEAQ. V was clipped by 5 bases and J by 0 bases, with 6 bases between them. This clonotype is judged medium-sized. What it binds is unknown. MiXCR, applied by TCRdb to the reads, yields one record per CDR3 protein. The table has 90,000 to 120,000 distinct CDR3 sequences, under 45% seen once. V usage is TRBV7-6 and J usage is TRBJ2-3, with D hard to call. This TCR was recovered from a human donor in good health (CMV status not recorded). Some clones in this sample may be carry-over from other donors' samples. The specimen was CD8+ T cells from cultured PBMCs, collected from culture after CMV antigen stimulation. The CDR3 is CASSQHSTDTQYF. The DNA for the CDR3 is TGTGCCAGCAGCCAACATAGCACAGATACGCAGTATTTT.